The 27 T cell receptor beta chains below were found in one sample sequenced in a study of T cells expressing NK-cell markers (TCRdb year 2020). To prepare the library, 5' RACE was applied. The sequencer listed for this sample is Illumina HiSeq 2000. Each CDR3 protein sequence appears as one entry after TCRdb reprocessed the reads, and no DNA is included. The sample has some 150,000 distinct CDR3 sequences on record. The ten largest clonotypes hold around a third of the sample. Sequences were obtained from blood T cells: a sorted CD56 or NKG2C T cell subset, CD4+ or CD8+ T cells, or bulk PBMC T cells (not recorded which). These TCRs come from a woman in her forties or fifties in good health. Donor details come from another sample of the same person, matched by shared clones.

The chain couples TRBV15 to TRBJ2-2; TCRdb calls TRBD1, which cannot be checked without DNA. Germline assignment: CDR1 LNHNV and CDR2 YYDKDF (reference sequence). The CDR3 extends over 16 amino acids. The CDR3 reads CATSSVDRPFTGELFF.

The CDR3 sequence is CASSHSPGLAGGPGDHEQYF. This chain links TRBV9 with TRBJ2-7; TCRdb's D gene call, TRBD2, goes unchecked for lack of DNA. The CDR3 spans 20 residues. Germline assignment: CDR1 SGDLS and CDR2 YYNGEE.

V is TRBV9 and J is TRBJ2-1; TCRdb reports TRBD1, a call that lacks DNA to check it against. CDR3 size: 15 residues. Germline V gives CDR1 SGDLS, CDR2 YYNGEE. The CDR3 region is CASSVKGQGVHEQFF.

J is TRBJ2-1 and V is TRBV19; checking the TCRdb D call of TRBD1 is not possible without DNA. This CDR3 contains 13 residues. Germline CDR1 reads LNHDA; CDR2 reads SQIVND (reference sequence). CDR3 residues: CAPTGGTYNEQFF.

This rearrangement joins TRBV5-4 to TRBJ2-7; TCRdb's assignment of TRBD1 cannot be checked, as there is no DNA. CDR3 size: 14 residues. Germline CDR1 SGHNT, CDR2 YYREEE (reference sequence). This CDR3 is CASSLRGSGYEQYF.

The chain has TRBV7-9 and TRBJ2-2. CDR3 length: 13 amino acids. The germline gives CDR1 SEHNR, CDR2 FQNEAQ (reference sequence). The CDR3: CATMDGITGELFF.

The rearrangement links TRBV5-1 to TRBJ2-7; TCRdb returns TRBD1, unconfirmable since there is no DNA. The CDR3 spans 15 residues. Germline V gives CDR1 SGHRS, CDR2 YFSETQ. The CDR3: CASSPYRDNSYEQYF.

This rearrangement joins TRBV27 to TRBJ1-2. The CDR3 totals 14 residues. CDR1 is MNHEY, CDR2 SMNVEV, per germline (reference sequence). The CDR3 spells CASSLRLDGYGYTF.

The chain recombines TRBV5-5 with TRBJ2-7; with no DNA, the TCRdb D assignment of TRBD2 cannot be verified. In germline, CDR1 is SGHKS, CDR2 YYEKEE (reference sequence). The CDR3 is made up of 15 amino acids. The CDR3 sequence: CASSLEGLARYEQYF.

The chain couples TRBV12-3 or TRBV12-4 to TRBJ2-5; TCRdb returns TRBD2, unconfirmable since there is no DNA. CDR3 length equals 13 residues. This CDR3 reads CASRGAGAETQYF.

The rearrangement links TRBV6-1 to TRBJ2-5. The CDR3 has 16 residues. Germline V gives CDR1 MNHNS, CDR2 SASEGT. CDR3 loop: CASSEADLLVMETQYF.

The chain has TRBV12-3 or TRBV12-4 and TRBJ2-5; TCRdb selects TRBD2, and the lack of DNA leaves this call unchecked. The CDR3 length is 18 residues. CDR3 sequence reads: CASSLGLAGVFVEETQYF.

The CDR3: CASSLGGSPYNEQFF. This rearrangement joins TRBV7-9 to TRBJ2-1. The CDR3 is 15 amino acids. Per germline, CDR1 SEHNR and CDR2 FQNEAQ (reference sequence).

This chain uses TRBV15 with TRBJ2-2. The CDR3 contains 12 residues. Germline V gives CDR1 LNHNV, CDR2 YYDKDF (reference sequence). The CDR3 loop reads CATNFMAGELFF.

The chain is built from TRBV25-1 and TRBJ1-1; TCRdb indicates TRBD1, and absent DNA this call remains unverified. The CDR3 consists of 12 residues. Germline CDR1 and CDR2: MGHDK and SYGVNS. The CDR3 loop reads CASSGRTVEAFF.

The V gene is TRBV6-9, the J gene TRBJ2-7; lacking DNA, the TRBD1 call made by TCRdb goes unchecked. CDR3 size: 15 residues. Per the germline V gene, CDR1 is MNHGY and CDR2 is SVAAGI. CDR3 in amino acids: CATPGPDGDFYEQYF.

The rearrangement links TRBV7-8 to TRBJ1-2. CDR1 is SGHVS, CDR2 FQNEAQ, per germline. This CDR3 has 13 amino acids. CDR3 loop: CASSFVGLYGYTF.

The chain uses TRBV27 and TRBJ2-7; TCRdb's D gene call, TRBD2, goes unchecked for lack of DNA. The germline gives CDR1 MNHEY, CDR2 SMNVEV (reference sequence). The CDR3 extends over 15 amino acids. CDR3 region: CASSHLLAELDEQYF.

V usage is TRBV7-2 and J usage is TRBJ2-2. This CDR3 contains 13 residues. The V gene's germline CDR1 is SGHTA and CDR2 FQGNSA. The CDR3 here is CASAVGNTGELFF.

V usage is TRBV4-1 and J usage is TRBJ1-1; the D call of TRBD1 rests on TCRdb alone, since no DNA is present to check it. This CDR3 has 13 residues. Germline V lookup: CDR1 MGHRA, CDR2 YSYEKL. The CDR3 sequence: CASSQEVTGGAFF.

This rearrangement joins TRBV10-3 to TRBJ2-1; TCRdb's D call, TRBD1, is unchecked because there is no DNA. Germline CDR1 ENHRY, CDR2 SYGVKD. The CDR3 totals 15 residues. The CDR3 sequence is CAIKGGLSSHNEQFF.

The chain is built from TRBV7-9 and TRBJ2-1; TCRdb designates TRBD2, a call that cannot be tested without DNA. The CDR3 runs 16 residues. Germline V CDR1 and CDR2: SEHNR, FQNEAQ (reference sequence). The CDR3 is CASSSPWAGEYNEQFF.

The chain employs TRBV7-9 and TRBJ1-1; TCRdb indicates TRBD1, and absent DNA this call remains unverified. The CDR3 totals 15 residues. Germline assignment: CDR1 SEHNR and CDR2 FQNEAQ (reference sequence). The CDR3 sequence: CASSLEGQGASEAFF.

The J gene is TRBJ1-2, the V gene TRBV12-3 or TRBV12-4; TCRdb gives TRBD1 as the D gene, but with no DNA this cannot be confirmed. There are 14 residues in the CDR3. The CDR3: CASSPSGAGNGYTF.

The chain links TRBV10-3 to TRBJ2-5; TCRdb indicates TRBD2, and absent DNA this call remains unverified. CDR3 length equals 13 residues. Germline values: CDR1 ENHRY, CDR2 SYGVKD. CDR3 in amino acids: CAISEIAGETQYF.

This chain joins TRBV3-1 and TRBJ1-1. CDR3 length: 13 residues. The germline V gene encodes CDR1 LGHDT and CDR2 YNNKEL (reference sequence). CDR3: CASSLQQHAEAFF.

The V call is TRBV12-5, the J call TRBJ2-2. There are 12 residues in the CDR3. Per the germline V gene, CDR1 is LGHNT and CDR2 is FRNRAP. This chain's CDR3 is CASGQGTGELFF. Full variable domain (outside the CDR3, taken from reference TRBV12-5 and TRBJ2-2): DARVTQTPRHKVTEMGQEVTMRCQPILGHNTVFWYRQTMMQGLELLAYFRNRAPLDDSGMPKDRFSAEMPDATLATLKIQPSEPRDSAVYFCASGQGTGELFFGEGSRLTVL.